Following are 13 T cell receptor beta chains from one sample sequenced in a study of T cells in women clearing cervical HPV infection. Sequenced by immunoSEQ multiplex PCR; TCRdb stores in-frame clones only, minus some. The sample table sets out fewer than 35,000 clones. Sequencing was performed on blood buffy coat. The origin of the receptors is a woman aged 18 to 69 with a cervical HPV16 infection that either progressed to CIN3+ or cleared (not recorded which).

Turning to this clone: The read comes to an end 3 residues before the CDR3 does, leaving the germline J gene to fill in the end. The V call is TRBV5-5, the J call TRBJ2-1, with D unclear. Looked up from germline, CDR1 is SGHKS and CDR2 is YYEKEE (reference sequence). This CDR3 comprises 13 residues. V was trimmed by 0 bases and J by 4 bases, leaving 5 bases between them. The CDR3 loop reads CASSLGTYNEQFF. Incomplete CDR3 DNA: TGTGCCAGCAGCTTGGGTACTTACAATGAG.

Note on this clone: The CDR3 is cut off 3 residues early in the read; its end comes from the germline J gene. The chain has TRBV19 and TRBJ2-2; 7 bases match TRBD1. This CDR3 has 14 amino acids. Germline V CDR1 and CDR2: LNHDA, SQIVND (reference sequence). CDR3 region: CATGPGQTNSPLFF. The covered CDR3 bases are TGTGCCACCGGCCCGGGACAGACTAATTCACCG.

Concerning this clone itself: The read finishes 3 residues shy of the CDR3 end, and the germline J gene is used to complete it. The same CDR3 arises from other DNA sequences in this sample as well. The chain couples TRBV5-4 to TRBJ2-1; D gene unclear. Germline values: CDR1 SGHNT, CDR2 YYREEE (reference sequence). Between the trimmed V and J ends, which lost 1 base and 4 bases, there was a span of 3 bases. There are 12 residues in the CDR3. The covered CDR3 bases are TGTGCCAGCAGCTTGCTTTACAATGAG. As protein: CASSLLYNE. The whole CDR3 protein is CASSLLYNEQFF. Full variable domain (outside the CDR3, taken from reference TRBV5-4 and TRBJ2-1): ETGVTQSPTHLIKTRGQQVTLRCSSQSGHNTVSWYQQALGQGPQFIFQYYREEENGRGNFPPRFSGLQFPNYSSELNVNALELDDSALYLCASSLLYNEQFFGPGTRLTVL.

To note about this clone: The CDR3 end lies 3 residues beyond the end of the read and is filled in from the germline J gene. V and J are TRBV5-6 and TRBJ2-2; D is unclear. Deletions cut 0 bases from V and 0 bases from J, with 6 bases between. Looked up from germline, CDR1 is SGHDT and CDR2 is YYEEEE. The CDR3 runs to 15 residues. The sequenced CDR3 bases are TGTGCCAGCAGCTTGGACTCCACGAACACCGGGGAG. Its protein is CASSLDSTNTGE. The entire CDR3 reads CASSLDSTNTGELFF.

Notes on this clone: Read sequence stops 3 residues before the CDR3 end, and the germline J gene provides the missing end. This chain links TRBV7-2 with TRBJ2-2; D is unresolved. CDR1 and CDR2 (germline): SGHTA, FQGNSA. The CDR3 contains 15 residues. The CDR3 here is CASRRDALTNEKLFF. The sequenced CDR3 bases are TGTGCCAGCAGGCGAGATGCGCTTACTAATGAAAAG.

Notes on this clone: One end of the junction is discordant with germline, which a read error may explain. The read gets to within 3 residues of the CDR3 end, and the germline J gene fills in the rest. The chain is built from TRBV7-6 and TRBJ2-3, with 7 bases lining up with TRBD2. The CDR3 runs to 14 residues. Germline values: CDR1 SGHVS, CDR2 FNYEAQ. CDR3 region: CASSLVAGAETQYF. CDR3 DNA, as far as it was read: TGTGCCAGCAGCTTAGTGGCGGGAGCAGAGACG.

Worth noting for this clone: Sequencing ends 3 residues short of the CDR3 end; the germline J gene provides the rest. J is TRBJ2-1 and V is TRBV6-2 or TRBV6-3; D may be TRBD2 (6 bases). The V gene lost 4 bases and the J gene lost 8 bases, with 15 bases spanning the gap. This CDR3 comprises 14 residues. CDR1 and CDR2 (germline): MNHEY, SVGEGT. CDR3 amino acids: CASSLGGHIYEQFF. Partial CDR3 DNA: TGTGCCAGCAGTTTAGGAGGGCACATCTATGAG.

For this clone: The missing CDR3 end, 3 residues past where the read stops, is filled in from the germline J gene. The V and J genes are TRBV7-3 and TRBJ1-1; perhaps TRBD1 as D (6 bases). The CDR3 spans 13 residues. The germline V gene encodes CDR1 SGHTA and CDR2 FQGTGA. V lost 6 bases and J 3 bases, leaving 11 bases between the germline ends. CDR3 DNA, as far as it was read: TGTGCCAGCAGTCAGGACAGAGACACTGAA. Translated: CASSQDRDTE. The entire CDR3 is CASSQDRDTEAFF.

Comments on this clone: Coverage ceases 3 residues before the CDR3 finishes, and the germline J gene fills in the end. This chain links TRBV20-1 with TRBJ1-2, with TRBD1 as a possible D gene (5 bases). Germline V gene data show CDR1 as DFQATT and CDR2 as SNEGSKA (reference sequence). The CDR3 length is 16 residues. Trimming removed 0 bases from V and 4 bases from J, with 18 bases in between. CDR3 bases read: TGCAGTGCTAGAGATGATGGGGCGGGGGACGCCTATGGC. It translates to CSARDDGAGDAYG. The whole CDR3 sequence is CSARDDGAGDAYGYTF.

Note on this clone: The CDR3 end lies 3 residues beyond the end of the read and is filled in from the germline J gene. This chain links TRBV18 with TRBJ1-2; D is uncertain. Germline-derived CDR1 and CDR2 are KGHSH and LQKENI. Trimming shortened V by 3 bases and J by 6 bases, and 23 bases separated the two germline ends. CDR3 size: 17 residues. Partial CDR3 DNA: TGTGCCAGCTCACCGACCAGGATCACCGCTCAGAGGGATGGC. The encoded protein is CASSPTRITAQRDG. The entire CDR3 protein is CASSPTRITAQRDGYTF.

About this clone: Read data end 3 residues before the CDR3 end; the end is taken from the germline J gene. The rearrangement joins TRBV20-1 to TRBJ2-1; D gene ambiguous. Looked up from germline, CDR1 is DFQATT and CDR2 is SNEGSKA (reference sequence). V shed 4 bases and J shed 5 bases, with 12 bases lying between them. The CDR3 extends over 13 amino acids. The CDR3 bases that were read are TGCAGTGCTATGTACAGTGTAAACAATGAG. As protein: CSAMYSVNNE. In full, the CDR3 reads CSAMYSVNNEQFF.

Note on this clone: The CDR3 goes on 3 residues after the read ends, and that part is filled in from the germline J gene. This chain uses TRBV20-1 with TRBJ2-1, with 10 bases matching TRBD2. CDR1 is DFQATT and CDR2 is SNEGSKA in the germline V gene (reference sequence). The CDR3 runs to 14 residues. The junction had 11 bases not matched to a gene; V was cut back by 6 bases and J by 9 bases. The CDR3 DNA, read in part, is TGCAGTGCGTATCTAGCGGGAGCTGGAGGTGAG. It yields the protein CSAYLAGAGGE. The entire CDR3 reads CSAYLAGAGGEQFF.

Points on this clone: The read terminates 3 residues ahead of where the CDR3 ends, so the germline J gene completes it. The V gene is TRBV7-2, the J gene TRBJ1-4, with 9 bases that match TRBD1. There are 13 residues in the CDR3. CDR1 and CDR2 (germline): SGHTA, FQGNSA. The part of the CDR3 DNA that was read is TGTGCCAGCAGCTTGAGGGGGGACAGGGAA. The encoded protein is CASSLRGDRE. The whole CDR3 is CASSLRGDRELFF.